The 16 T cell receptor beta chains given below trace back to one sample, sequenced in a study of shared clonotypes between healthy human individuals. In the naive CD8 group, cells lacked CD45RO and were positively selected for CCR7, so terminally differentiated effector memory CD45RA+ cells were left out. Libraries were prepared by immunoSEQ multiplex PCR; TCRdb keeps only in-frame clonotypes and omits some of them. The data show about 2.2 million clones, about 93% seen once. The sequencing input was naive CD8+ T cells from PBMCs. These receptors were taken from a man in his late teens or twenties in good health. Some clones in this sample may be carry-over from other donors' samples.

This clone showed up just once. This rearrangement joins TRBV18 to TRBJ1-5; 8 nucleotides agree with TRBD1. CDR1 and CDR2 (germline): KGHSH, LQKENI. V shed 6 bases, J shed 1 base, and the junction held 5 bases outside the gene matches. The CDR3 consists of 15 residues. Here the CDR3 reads CASSGQGDSNQPQHF. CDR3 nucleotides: TGTGCCAGCTCCGGACAGGGCGACAGCAATCAGCCCCAGCATTTT.

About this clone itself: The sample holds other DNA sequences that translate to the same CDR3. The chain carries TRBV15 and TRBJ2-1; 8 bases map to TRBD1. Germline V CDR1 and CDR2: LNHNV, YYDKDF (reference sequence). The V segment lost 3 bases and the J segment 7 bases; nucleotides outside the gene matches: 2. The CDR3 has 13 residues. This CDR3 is CATSRDRVNEQFF. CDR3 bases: TGTGCCACCAGCAGGGACAGGGTAAATGAGCAGTTCTTC.

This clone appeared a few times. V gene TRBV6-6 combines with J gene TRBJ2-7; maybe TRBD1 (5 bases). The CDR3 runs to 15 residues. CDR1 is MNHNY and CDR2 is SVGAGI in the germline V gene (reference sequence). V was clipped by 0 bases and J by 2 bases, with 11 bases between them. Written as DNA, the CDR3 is TGTGCCAGCAGTTACTCGTCGGTAGGGGCCTACGAGCAGTACTTC. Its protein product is CASSYSSVGAYEQYF.

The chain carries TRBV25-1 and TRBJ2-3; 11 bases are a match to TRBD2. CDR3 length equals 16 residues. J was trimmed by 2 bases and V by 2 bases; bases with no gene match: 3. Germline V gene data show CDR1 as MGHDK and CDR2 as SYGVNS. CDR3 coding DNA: TGTGCCAGCAGTGAAAGACTAGCGGGATACACAGATACGCAGTATTTT. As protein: CASSERLAGYTDTQYF.

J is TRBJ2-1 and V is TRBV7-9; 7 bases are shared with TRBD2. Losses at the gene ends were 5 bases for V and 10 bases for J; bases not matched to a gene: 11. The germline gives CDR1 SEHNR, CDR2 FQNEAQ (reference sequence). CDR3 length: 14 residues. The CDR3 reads CASSLGTTIGEQFF. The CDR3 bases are TGTGCCAGCAGCCTCGGGACTACAATAGGAGAGCAGTTCTTC.

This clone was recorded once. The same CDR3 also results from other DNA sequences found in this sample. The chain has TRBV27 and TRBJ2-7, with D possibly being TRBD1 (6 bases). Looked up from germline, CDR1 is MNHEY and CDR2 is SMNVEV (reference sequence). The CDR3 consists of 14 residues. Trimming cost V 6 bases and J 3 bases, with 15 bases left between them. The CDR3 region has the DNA TGTGCCAGCAGCTTACGGGACACCCGCTACGAGCAGTACTTC. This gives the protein CASSLRDTRYEQYF.

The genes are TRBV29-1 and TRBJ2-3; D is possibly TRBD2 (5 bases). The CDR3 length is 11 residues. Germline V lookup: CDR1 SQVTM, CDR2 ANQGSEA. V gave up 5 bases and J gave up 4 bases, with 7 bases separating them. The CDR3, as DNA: TGCAGCGTTCTAGCCCCAGATACGCAGTATTTT. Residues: CSVLAPDTQYF.

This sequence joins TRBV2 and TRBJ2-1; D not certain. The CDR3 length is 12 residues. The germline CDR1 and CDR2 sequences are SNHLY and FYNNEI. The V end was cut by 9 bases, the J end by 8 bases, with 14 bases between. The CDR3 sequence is CARRRLPDEQFF. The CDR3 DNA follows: TGTGCCAGGCGACGGTTACCCGATGAGCAGTTCTTC. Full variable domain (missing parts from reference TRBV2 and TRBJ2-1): EPEVTQTPSHQVTQMGQEVILRCVPISNHLYFYWYRQILGQKVEFLVSFYNNEISEKSEIFDDQFSVERPDGSNFTLKIRSTKLEDSAMYFCARRRLPDEQFFGPGTRLTVL.

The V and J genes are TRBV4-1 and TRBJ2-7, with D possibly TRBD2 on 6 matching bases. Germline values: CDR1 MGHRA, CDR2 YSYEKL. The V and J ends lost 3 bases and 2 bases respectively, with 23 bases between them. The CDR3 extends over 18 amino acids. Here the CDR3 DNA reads TGCGCCAGCAGCCATCGCCCGTTAGCGGAGGGGATCGCCTACGAGCAGTACTTC. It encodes CASSHRPLAEGIAYEQYF.

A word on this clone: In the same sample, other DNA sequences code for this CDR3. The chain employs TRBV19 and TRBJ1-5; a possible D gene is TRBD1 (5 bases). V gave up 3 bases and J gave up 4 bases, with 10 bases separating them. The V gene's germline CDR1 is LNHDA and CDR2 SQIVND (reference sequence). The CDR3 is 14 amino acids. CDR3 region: CASSIPGRNQPQHF. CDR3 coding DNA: TGTGCCAGTAGTATTCCGGGGCGAAATCAGCCCCAGCATTTT.

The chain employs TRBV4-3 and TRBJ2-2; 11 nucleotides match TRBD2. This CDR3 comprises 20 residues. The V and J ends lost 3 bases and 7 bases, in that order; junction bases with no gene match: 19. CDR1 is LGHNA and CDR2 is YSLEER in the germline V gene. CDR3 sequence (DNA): TGCGCCAGCAGCCAGACAGCTTCCGGGACTAGCGGCAGCCCAGGCGGGGAGCTGTTTTTT. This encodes CASSQTASGTSGSPGGELFF.

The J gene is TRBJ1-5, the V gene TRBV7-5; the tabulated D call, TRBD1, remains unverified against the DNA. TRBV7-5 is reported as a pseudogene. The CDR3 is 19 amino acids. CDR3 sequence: CVRSLAPARKVQGLQPQHF. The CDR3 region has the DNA TGTGTCAGAAGCTTAGCGCCGGCTCGCAAAGTACAGGGGCTTCAGCCCCAGCATTTT.

As DNA, the CDR3 is TGTGCCAGCAGTGAATTAACCAGGGCTAACTATGGCTACACCTTC. This translates into CASSELTRANYGYTF. This chain links TRBV6-1 with TRBJ1-2, with D perhaps TRBD1 (5 bases). The CDR3 has 15 amino acids. The germline CDR1 and CDR2 sequences are MNHNS and SASEGT. Trimming cost V 2 bases and J 0 bases, with 10 bases left between them.

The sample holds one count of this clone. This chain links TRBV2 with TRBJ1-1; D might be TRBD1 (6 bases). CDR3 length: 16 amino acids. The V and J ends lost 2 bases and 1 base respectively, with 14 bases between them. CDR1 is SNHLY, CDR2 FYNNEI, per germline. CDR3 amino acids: CASSEIPAGENTEAFF. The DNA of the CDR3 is TGTGCCAGCAGTGAAATCCCAGCAGGGGAGAACACTGAAGCTTTCTTT. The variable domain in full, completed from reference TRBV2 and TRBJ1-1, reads EPEVTQTPSHQVTQMGQEVILRCVPISNHLYFYWYRQILGQKVEFLVSFYNNEISEKSEIFDDQFSVERPDGSNFTLKIRSTKLEDSAMYFCASSEIPAGENTEAFFGQGTRLTVV.

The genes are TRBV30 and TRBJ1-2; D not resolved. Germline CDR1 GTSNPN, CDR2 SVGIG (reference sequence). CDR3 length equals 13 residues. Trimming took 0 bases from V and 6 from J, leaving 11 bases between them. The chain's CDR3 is CAWSVIGMDGYTF. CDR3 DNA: TGTGCCTGGAGTGTAATTGGGATGGATGGCTACACCTTC.

This CDR3 reads CASSSPGQLNTEAFF. The DNA for the CDR3 is TGTGCCAGCAGTTCCCCGGGACAGCTGAACACTGAAGCTTTCTTT. J is TRBJ1-1 and V is TRBV28, with TRBD1 matching 7 bases. The CDR3 runs 15 residues. CDR1 MDHEN and CDR2 SYDVKM come from the germline V gene. With V trimmed by 4 bases and J by 0 bases, 5 bases remained unmatched.